The present TCR beta chain was sequenced within a study of regulatory T cells in long-lasting Graves disease. The study, taken as a whole, reports: Researchers examined only peripheral blood and not thyroid tissue. Favored usage of TRBV28, TRBJ1-2 and TRBJ2-5 was recorded in persistent disease. A greater number of public clonotypes (approximately 2,500) was shared by persistent patients than by new patients (roughly 880).

Specified time point: newly diagnosed GD, antithyroid drugs for less than 3 months. TCR sequences were obtained from RNA taken from PBMCs. In its sample, this clonotype was seen many times. What it binds is not known. The CDR3 sequence is 14 residues long. V gave up 6 bases and J gave up 5 bases, with 19 bases separating them. CDR1 and CDR2 (germline): DFQATT, SNEGSKA (reference sequence). Construction of TCR beta libraries relied on iRepertoire HTBI primers and on Arm-PCR targeting CDR3 regions. One entry per CDR3 protein results from TCRdb running MiXCR on the multiplex PCR reads. The repertoire consists of around 500,000 distinct CDR3 sequences, with roughly 12% occurring once and the leading ten covering about 9.1%. These data are also associated with another study on T cells in Graves' hyperthyroidism and ophthalmopathy.

The sequenced sample was peripheral blood mononuclear cells (PBMCs), obtained at new diagnosis, from a patient treated with antithyroid drugs. This receptor was identified in a man younger than 40 with Graves disease. V is TRBV20-1 and J is TRBJ2-5, with D perhaps matching TRBD1 (6 bases). The CDR3 loop reads CSAPTGTPIETQYF. CDR3 sequence (DNA): TGCAGTGCGCCTACCGGGACACCAATCGAGACCCAGTACTTC.